This T cell receptor beta chain is from a study of cytomegalovirus exposure and HLA in healthy donors. Study-wide results and limits: It is likely that the observed cluster of highly shared sequence variants was a sequencing artifact. It was taken for granted in presence/absence analyses that sequencing depth across donors was roughly uniform. One variant, a missense change in DCLRE1C, was linked in a later analysis to TCR beta V- and J-gene trimming. Later analysis placed DRB1 highest and HLA-C lowest in TCR association rates, which differed by HLA locus.

Amplification used 60 Vbeta primers and 13 Jbeta primers. Libraries were prepared by immunoSEQ multiplex PCR; TCRdb keeps only in-frame clonotypes and omits some of them. The sample holds roughly 200,000 clones, roughly 80% seen once. In regard to this clone: Its antigen remains unidentified.

Unmatched junction bases numbered 4, after V lost 0 bases and J lost 4 bases. The germline V gene encodes CDR1 MNHNY and CDR2 SVGAGI (reference sequence). The CDR3 totals 15 residues. The sequence derives from a female donor in good health and CMV-seronegative. The chain couples TRBV6-6 to TRBJ2-7, with 9 bases that match TRBD1. Sequencing was carried out using PBMCs. The DNA for the CDR3 is TGTGCCAGCAGTTACTCGACAGGGGGGGAATACGAGCAGTACTTC. This gives the protein CASSYSTGGEYEQYF.